This T cell receptor beta chain originates from a study of Ad26.COV2.S vaccination and SARS-CoV-2 variants. CDR1 and CDR2 (germline): SGHTA, FQGNSA. The CDR3 is 12 residues long. The V gene lost 5 bases and the J gene lost 2 bases, with 7 bases spanning the gap. This sample's treatment: some 20 received Ad26.COV2.S at low or high dose, single or two shots; roughly 5 received placebo; per-sample allocation not given. It was on day 63 after the first vaccine or placebo injection that samples were taken. This vaccine is an Ad26 vector that expresses the Wuhan-strain SARS-CoV-2 spike. Clones were read by immunoSEQ multiplex PCR, and TCRdb kept only the in-frame ones, dropping some. The sample has some 460,000 clones, about 88% seen once.

Sequenced material: peripheral blood, taken in a trial of Ad26.COV2.S vaccine versus placebo. The V and J genes are TRBV7-2 and TRBJ2-7; D call uncertain. This sequence was found in a person between 18 and 60 years old who received the Ad26.COV2.S COVID-19 vaccine or a placebo. The CDR3, as DNA: TGTGCCAGCAGCATCGACACCTACGAGCAGTACTTC. Translating gives CASSIDTYEQYF.